This is a list of T cell receptor beta chains from one sample in a study of blood T cell repertoires in COVID-19. Sequencing was performed with immunoSEQ multiplex PCR; in TCRdb, only in-frame clones are kept and a portion is missing. This table has about 210,000 clones, approximately 90% appearing once. Material for sequencing was peripheral blood. Receptors originate from a woman in her thirties or forties with acute or convalescent COVID-19. Each CDR3 is given with its conserved first and last residue. The order of the fields is D gene, V gene, J gene, clone size, CDR3 protein, CDR3 DNA. The D gene is left open where the match is weak. Only some rows state a clone size, as once, few, many or a class for expanded clones.

d_gene: TRBD1
v_gene: TRBV5-5
j_gene: TRBJ1-2
abundance: once
CDR3aa: CASSLTGQGSGGYTF
CDR3nt: TGTGCCAGCAGCTTGACGGGACAGGGATCGGGGGGCTACACCTTC

d_gene: NA
v_gene: TRBV10-3
j_gene: TRBJ1-2
abundance: NA
CDR3aa: CAISDPTMGAAYGYTF
CDR3nt: TGTGCCATCAGTGACCCCACAATGGGGGCGGCCTATGGCTACACCTTC

d_gene: TRBD1
v_gene: TRBV19
j_gene: TRBJ1-2
abundance: NA
CDR3aa: CASSEYSGQGSYGYTF
CDR3nt: TGTGCCAGTAGTGAGTACTCGGGACAGGGATCCTATGGCTACACCTTC

d_gene: TRBD1
v_gene: TRBV19
j_gene: TRBJ2-4
abundance: NA
CDR3aa: CASSSAGTGALAKNIQYF
CDR3nt: TGTGCCAGTAGTAGCGCCGGGACAGGGGCCTTAGCCAAAAACATTCAGTACTTC

d_gene: NA
v_gene: TRBV7-6
j_gene: TRBJ1-1
abundance: NA
CDR3aa: CASSLWEGDGTEAFF
CDR3nt: TGTGCCAGCAGCTTATGGGAGGGGGACGGCACTGAAGCTTTCTTT

d_gene: TRBD1
v_gene: TRBV19
j_gene: TRBJ1-1
abundance: NA
CDR3aa: CASSTTGDTEAFF
CDR3nt: TGTGCCAGTAGTACTACAGGGGACACTGAAGCTTTCTTT

d_gene: NA
v_gene: TRBV5-1
j_gene: TRBJ2-3
abundance: NA
CDR3aa: CASSLWGGGTDTQYF
CDR3nt: TGCGCCAGCAGCTTGTGGGGGGGCGGCACAGATACGCAGTATTTT

d_gene: NA
v_gene: TRBV7-6
j_gene: TRBJ2-5
abundance: NA
CDR3aa: CASSLPMGGETQYF
CDR3nt: TGTGCCAGCAGCTTACCCATGGGAGGAGAGACCCAGTACTTC

d_gene: TRBD1
v_gene: TRBV10-3
j_gene: TRBJ2-2
abundance: NA
CDR3aa: CASLGQGENTGELFF
CDR3nt: TGTGCCAGCCTGGGACAGGGCGAGAACACCGGGGAGCTGTTTTTT

d_gene: TRBD1
v_gene: TRBV6-6
j_gene: TRBJ1-6
abundance: NA
CDR3aa: CASSLTGGGLNSPLHF
CDR3nt: TGTGCCAGCAGTTTGACAGGGGGCGGATTGAATTCACCCCTCCACTTT

d_gene: NA
v_gene: TRBV11-2
j_gene: TRBJ1-1
abundance: NA
CDR3aa: CASSSSIGGNTEAFF
CDR3nt: TGTGCCAGCAGCTCTTCGATCGGGGGGAACACTGAAGCTTTCTTT

d_gene: NA
v_gene: TRBV2
j_gene: TRBJ1-1
abundance: NA
CDR3aa: CASSDPLAWTEAFF
CDR3nt: TGTGCCAGCAGTGATCCCTTGGCCTGGACTGAAGCTTTCTTT

d_gene: NA
v_gene: TRBV9
j_gene: TRBJ1-1
abundance: NA
CDR3aa: CASSVDAMNTEAFF
CDR3nt: TGTGCCAGCAGCGTAGACGCTATGAACACTGAAGCTTTCTTT

d_gene: NA
v_gene: TRBV4-1
j_gene: TRBJ2-3
abundance: NA
CDR3aa: CASSPSPGFAPTGGPDTQYF
CDR3nt: TGCGCCAGCAGCCCTAGTCCGGGGTTTGCCCCCACCGGGGGGCCAGATACGCAGTATTTT

d_gene: TRBD1
v_gene: TRBV19
j_gene: TRBJ1-2
abundance: NA
CDR3aa: CASSVTLTGEGGYTF
CDR3nt: TGTGCCAGTAGTGTGACCTTGACAGGGGAGGGTGGCTACACCTTC

d_gene: NA
v_gene: TRBV2
j_gene: TRBJ1-2
abundance: NA
CDR3aa: CASIPQAGYGYTF
CDR3nt: TGTGCCAGCATCCCACAGGCTGGGTATGGCTACACCTTC

d_gene: NA
v_gene: TRBV21-1
j_gene: TRBJ1-6
abundance: few
CDR3aa: CASSYTGLSYNSPLHF
CDR3nt: TGTGCCAGCAGCTATACAGGGCTCTCCTATAATTCACCCCTCCACTTT

d_gene: TRBD1
v_gene: TRBV7-9
j_gene: TRBJ1-6
abundance: NA
CDR3aa: CASSLKAGGSSYNSPLHF
CDR3nt: TGTGCCAGCAGCTTGAAGGCAGGGGGCAGCTCCTATAATTCACCCCTCCACTTT

d_gene: NA
v_gene: TRBV19
j_gene: TRBJ1-1
abundance: NA
CDR3aa: CASSISARTAEAFF
CDR3nt: TGTGCCAGTAGTATTTCGGCGAGGACAGCTGAAGCTTTCTTT

d_gene: NA
v_gene: TRBV2
j_gene: TRBJ1-1
abundance: NA
CDR3aa: CASRYRLNTEAFF
CDR3nt: TGTGCCAGCAGGTACAGACTGAACACTGAAGCTTTCTTT

d_gene: TRBD1
v_gene: TRBV30
j_gene: TRBJ2-3
abundance: NA
CDR3aa: CAWSVQGADTQYF
CDR3nt: TGTGCCTGGAGTGTACAGGGGGCAGATACGCAGTATTTT

d_gene: TRBD1
v_gene: TRBV6-1
j_gene: TRBJ1-1
abundance: few
CDR3aa: CASSEGTGVAEAFF
CDR3nt: TGTGCCAGCAGTGAAGGGACAGGGGTGGCTGAAGCTTTCTTT

d_gene: NA
v_gene: TRBV6-6
j_gene: TRBJ2-3
abundance: NA
CDR3aa: CASSELEPTDTQYF
CDR3nt: TGTGCCAGCAGCGAACTTGAACCCACAGATACGCAGTATTTT

d_gene: NA
v_gene: TRBV28
j_gene: TRBJ2-5
abundance: NA
CDR3aa: CASSPRRTYRAQYF
CDR3nt: TGTGCCAGCAGCCCCCGAAGGACCTACAGGGCCCAGTACTTC

d_gene: TRBD1
v_gene: TRBV29-1
j_gene: TRBJ1-2
abundance: NA
CDR3aa: CSVGETGRNGYTF
CDR3nt: TGCAGCGTTGGTGAGACAGGGAGGAATGGCTACACCTTC

d_gene: TRBD2
v_gene: TRBV7-2
j_gene: TRBJ2-1
abundance: NA
CDR3aa: CASSVELSTGGNEQFF
CDR3nt: TGTGCCAGCAGCGTAGAGCTGTCCACGGGGGGCAATGAGCAGTTCTTC

d_gene: NA
v_gene: TRBV11-2
j_gene: TRBJ2-6
abundance: NA
CDR3aa: CASSLVRQGHSGANVLTF
CDR3nt: TGTGCCAGCAGCTTAGTGCGGCAGGGCCACTCTGGGGCCAACGTCCTGACTTTC

d_gene: NA
v_gene: TRBV11-2
j_gene: TRBJ2-5
abundance: NA
CDR3aa: CASSPDTSGAQYF
CDR3nt: TGTGCCAGCAGCCCCGACACGTCCGGGGCCCAGTACTTC

d_gene: TRBD2
v_gene: TRBV3-1/TRBV3-2
j_gene: TRBJ2-5
abundance: NA
CDR3aa: CASSQRGGLAGQETQYF
CDR3nt: TGTGCCAGCAGCCAAAGAGGTGGTCTAGCGGGGCAAGAGACCCAGTACTTC

d_gene: NA
v_gene: TRBV30
j_gene: TRBJ1-3
abundance: NA
CDR3aa: CAWSAIGRASGNTIYF
CDR3nt: TGTGCCTGGAGTGCAATAGGGAGGGCCTCTGGAAACACCATATATTTT

d_gene: NA
v_gene: TRBV7-3
j_gene: TRBJ2-1
abundance: once
CDR3aa: CASSLTLREIPNEQFF
CDR3nt: TGTGCCAGCAGCTTAACGTTACGGGAAATCCCCAATGAGCAGTTCTTC

d_gene: TRBD2
v_gene: TRBV30
j_gene: TRBJ2-1
abundance: NA
CDR3aa: CAWSVQERGRSHEQFF
CDR3nt: TGTGCCTGGAGTGTACAGGAGCGGGGGAGATCCCATGAGCAGTTCTTC

d_gene: NA
v_gene: TRBV5-5
j_gene: TRBJ1-3
abundance: NA
CDR3aa: CASSYFRTEGNTIYF
CDR3nt: TGTGCCAGCAGTTATTTCCGGACAGAAGGAAACACCATATATTTT

d_gene: NA
v_gene: TRBV9
j_gene: TRBJ2-5
abundance: NA
CDR3aa: CASSVEQGTQYF
CDR3nt: TGTGCCAGCAGCGTAGAACAGGGGACCCAGTACTTC

d_gene: NA
v_gene: TRBV7-2
j_gene: TRBJ2-1
abundance: NA
CDR3aa: CASSLGRGIPYNEQFF
CDR3nt: TGTGCCAGCAGCTTAGGTCGGGGGATACCCTACAATGAGCAGTTCTTC

d_gene: NA
v_gene: TRBV7-9
j_gene: TRBJ2-5
abundance: NA
CDR3aa: CASSLGLLPPETQYF
CDR3nt: TGTGCCAGCAGCCTAGGACTACTCCCGCCAGAGACCCAGTACTTC

d_gene: TRBD1
v_gene: TRBV28
j_gene: TRBJ1-2
abundance: NA
CDR3aa: CASSYGQGGYGYTF
CDR3nt: TGTGCCAGCAGCTACGGACAGGGGGGCTATGGCTACACCTTC

d_gene: NA
v_gene: TRBV27
j_gene: TRBJ2-3
abundance: NA
CDR3aa: CAATSARSTDTQYF
CDR3nt: TGTGCCGCTACCTCCGCCCGCAGCACAGATACGCAGTATTTT

d_gene: TRBD2
v_gene: TRBV30
j_gene: TRBJ2-2
abundance: NA
CDR3aa: CASVGLAGGPWTGELFF
CDR3nt: TGTGCCTCCGTCGGGCTAGCGGGGGGGCCGTGGACCGGGGAGCTGTTTTTT

d_gene: TRBD1
v_gene: TRBV6-5
j_gene: TRBJ1-2
abundance: NA
CDR3aa: CAVGRGAYGYTF
CDR3nt: TGTGCCGTCGGCAGGGGGGCGTATGGCTACACCTTC

d_gene: TRBD1
v_gene: TRBV28
j_gene: TRBJ2-5
abundance: NA
CDR3aa: CASNQGELETQYF
CDR3nt: TGTGCCAGCAACCAGGGGGAATTAGAGACCCAGTACTTC

d_gene: NA
v_gene: TRBV27
j_gene: TRBJ1-2
abundance: NA
CDR3aa: CASSYRTGPYGYTF
CDR3nt: TGTGCCAGCAGTTACCGAACAGGGCCCTATGGCTACACCTTC

d_gene: NA
v_gene: TRBV19
j_gene: TRBJ1-2
abundance: NA
CDR3aa: CASSIVPGDGYGYTF
CDR3nt: TGTGCCAGTAGTATAGTCCCGGGGGACGGCTATGGCTACACCTTC

d_gene: TRBD1
v_gene: TRBV7-8
j_gene: TRBJ2-3
abundance: NA
CDR3aa: CASSPEGGPTDTQYF
CDR3nt: TGTGCCAGCAGCCCCGAAGGGGGCCCCACAGATACGCAGTATTTT

d_gene: TRBD1
v_gene: TRBV9
j_gene: TRBJ2-5
abundance: NA
CDR3aa: CASSVEVLGRGRPETQYF
CDR3nt: TGTGCCAGCAGCGTAGAAGTCTTGGGCAGGGGGCGTCCGGAGACCCAGTACTTC

d_gene: NA
v_gene: TRBV4-1
j_gene: TRBJ2-5
abundance: once
CDR3aa: CASSQTLEAQYF
CDR3nt: TGCGCCAGCAGCCAGACTCTGGAGGCCCAGTACTTC

d_gene: NA
v_gene: TRBV9
j_gene: TRBJ1-2
abundance: once
CDR3aa: CASSPQPGAYGYTF
CDR3nt: TGTGCCAGCAGCCCTCAACCTGGGGCCTATGGCTACACCTTC

d_gene: TRBD1
v_gene: TRBV7-8
j_gene: TRBJ1-2
abundance: NA
CDR3aa: CASSPNRGRVYGYTF
CDR3nt: TGTGCCAGCAGCCCCAACAGGGGGCGCGTCTATGGCTACACCTTC

d_gene: NA
v_gene: TRBV6-2/TRBV6-3
j_gene: TRBJ2-4
abundance: NA
CDR3aa: CASSYFHSGDIQYF
CDR3nt: TGTGCCAGCAGTTACTTTCACAGCGGTGACATTCAGTACTTC

d_gene: NA
v_gene: TRBV7-3
j_gene: TRBJ2-2
abundance: NA
CDR3aa: CASSPSTGGGDTGELFF
CDR3nt: TGTGCCAGCAGCCCAAGCACGGGGGGCGGAGACACCGGGGAGCTGTTTTTT

d_gene: NA
v_gene: TRBV9
j_gene: TRBJ2-2
abundance: NA
CDR3aa: CASSVDGGPGELFF
CDR3nt: TGTGCCAGCAGCGTAGATGGGGGCCCCGGGGAGCTGTTTTTT

d_gene: TRBD1
v_gene: TRBV9
j_gene: TRBJ1-6
abundance: NA
CDR3aa: CASSGRTGQNSPLHF
CDR3nt: TGTGCCAGCAGCGGGCGGACAGGACAGAATTCACCCCTCCACTTT